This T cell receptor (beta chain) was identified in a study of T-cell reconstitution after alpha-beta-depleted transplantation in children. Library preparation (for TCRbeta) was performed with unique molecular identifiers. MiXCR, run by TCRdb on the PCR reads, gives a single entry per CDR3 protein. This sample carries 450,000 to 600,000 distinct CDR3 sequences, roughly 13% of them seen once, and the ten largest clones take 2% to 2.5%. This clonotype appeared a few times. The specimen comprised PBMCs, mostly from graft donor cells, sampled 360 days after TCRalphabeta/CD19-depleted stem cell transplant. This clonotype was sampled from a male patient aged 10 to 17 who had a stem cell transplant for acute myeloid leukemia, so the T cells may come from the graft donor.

The CDR3 reads CSLKGGSTDTQYF. Here the CDR3 DNA reads TGCAGCTTAAAGGGGGGGAGCACAGATACGCAGTATTTT. The gene calls are TRBV29-1 and TRBJ2-3, with D possibly TRBD2 on 7 matching bases. The CDR3 loop spans 13 amino acids. Trimming left V 8 bases short and J 0 bases short, with 12 bases between. CDR1 is SQVTM and CDR2 is ANQGSEA in the germline V gene.